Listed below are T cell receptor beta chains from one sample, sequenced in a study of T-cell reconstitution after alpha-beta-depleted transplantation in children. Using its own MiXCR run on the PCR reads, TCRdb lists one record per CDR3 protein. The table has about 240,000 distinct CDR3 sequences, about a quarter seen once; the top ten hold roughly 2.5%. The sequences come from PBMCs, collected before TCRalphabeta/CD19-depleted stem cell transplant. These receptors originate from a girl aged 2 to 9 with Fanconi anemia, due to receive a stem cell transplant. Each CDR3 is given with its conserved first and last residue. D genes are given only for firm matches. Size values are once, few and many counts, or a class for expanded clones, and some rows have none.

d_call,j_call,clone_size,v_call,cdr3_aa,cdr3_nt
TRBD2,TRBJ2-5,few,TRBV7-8,CASSLVRPWTSVSQETQYF,TGTGCCAGCAGCTTAGTAAGACCCTGGACTAGTGTTTCCCAAGAGACCCAGTACTTC
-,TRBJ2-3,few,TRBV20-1,CSASHASTTQYF,TGCAGTGCTAGTCATGCGTCTACGACGCAGTATTTT
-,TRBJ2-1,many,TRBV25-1,CASSDIANEQFF,TGTGCCAGCAGTGATATAGCCAATGAGCAGTTCTTC
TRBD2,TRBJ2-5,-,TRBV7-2,CASSLAPLAGGGETQYF,TGTGCCAGCAGCTTAGCTCCACTAGCGGGGGGCGGTGAGACCCAGTACTTC
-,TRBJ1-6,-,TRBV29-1,CSVQHSPLHF,TGCAGCGTTCAGCATTCACCCCTCCACTTT
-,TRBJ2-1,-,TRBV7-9,CASSLLGGPEQFF,TGTGCCAGCAGCCTTTTAGGGGGGCCCGAGCAGTTCTTC
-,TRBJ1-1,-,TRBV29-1,CSVVLRSNTEAFF,TGCAGCGTTGTTCTTAGGTCGAACACTGAAGCTTTCTTT
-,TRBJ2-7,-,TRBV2,CASSEEDYLISYEQYF,TGTGCCAGCAGTGAAGAGGACTACCTCATCTCCTACGAGCAGTACTTC
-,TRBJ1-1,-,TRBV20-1,CSASNTGNTEAFF,TGCAGTGCTAGTAATACTGGGAACACTGAAGCTTTCTTT
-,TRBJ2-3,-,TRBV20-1,CSAMAGSYTQYF,TGCAGTGCTATGGCGGGGAGTTATACGCAGTATTTT
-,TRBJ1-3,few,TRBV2,CASSGAGISGNTIYF,TGTGCCAGCAGTGGGGCAGGGATCTCTGGAAACACCATATATTTT
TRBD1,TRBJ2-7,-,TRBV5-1,CASSRTGGAAEQYF,TGCGCCAGCAGCCGTACAGGGGGCGCTGCCGAGCAGTACTTC
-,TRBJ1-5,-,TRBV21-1,CASSKRGRGSNQPQHF,TGTGCCAGCAGCAAAAGAGGGAGGGGTAGCAATCAGCCCCAGCATTTT
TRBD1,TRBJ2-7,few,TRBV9,CASSVGQGFSYEQYF,TGTGCCAGCAGCGTAGGACAGGGCTTCTCCTACGAGCAGTACTTC
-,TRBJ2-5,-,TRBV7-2,CASSPSTVKRETQYF,TGTGCCAGCAGCCCTAGTACAGTTAAGCGGGAGACCCAGTACTTC
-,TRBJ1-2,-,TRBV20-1,CSARGSTFYGYTF,TGCAGTGCTAGAGGCTCCACTTTCTATGGCTACACCTTC
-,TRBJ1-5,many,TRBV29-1,CSVTNGAGWGSAQHF,TGCAGCGTCACCAACGGGGCAGGGTGGGGATCGGCCCAGCATTTT
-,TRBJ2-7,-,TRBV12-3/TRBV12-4,CASSSTLRPKGPYF,TGTGCCAGCAGCTCAACTTTACGGCCTAAGGGGCCGTACTTC
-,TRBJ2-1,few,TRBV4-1,CASSQGRESKYNEQFF,TGCGCCAGCAGCCAAGGTAGGGAGTCCAAGTACAATGAGCAGTTCTTC
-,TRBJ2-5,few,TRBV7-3,CASSLSRQETQYF,TGTGCCAGCAGCTTATCGCGCCAAGAGACCCAGTACTTC
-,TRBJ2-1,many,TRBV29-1,CSVPSGRRANEQFF,TGCAGCGTTCCCAGCGGGCGACGGGCCAATGAGCAGTTCTTC
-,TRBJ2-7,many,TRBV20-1,CSAADRPGLSYEQYF,TGCAGTGCCGCGGACAGACCGGGACTGAGCTACGAGCAGTACTTC
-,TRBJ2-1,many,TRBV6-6,CASSKAHNEQFF,TGTGCCAGCAGTAAGGCTCACAATGAGCAGTTCTTC
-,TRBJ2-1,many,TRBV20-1,CSANRVSPLYFINEQFF,TGCAGTGCTAATCGTGTCAGCCCGCTATATTTTATAAATGAGCAGTTCTTC
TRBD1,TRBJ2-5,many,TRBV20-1,CSARMTRGPFEETQYF,TGCAGTGCTAGAATGACGAGGGGGCCTTTTGAAGAGACCCAGTACTTC
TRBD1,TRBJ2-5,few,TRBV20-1,CSARGTAQETQYF,TGCAGTGCTCGAGGGACAGCCCAAGAGACCCAGTACTTC
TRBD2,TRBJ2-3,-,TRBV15,CATSRGTSGGTDTQYF,TGTGCCACCAGCAGAGGGACTAGCGGGGGCACAGATACGCAGTATTTT
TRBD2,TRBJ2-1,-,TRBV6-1,CASSPALAGSGNEQFF,TGTGCCAGCAGTCCCGCCCTAGCGGGAAGCGGCAATGAGCAGTTCTTC
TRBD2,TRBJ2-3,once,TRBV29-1,CSVARVARGLSTDTQYF,TGCAGCGTTGCCCGGGTAGCGCGGGGGTTAAGCACAGATACGCAGTATTTT
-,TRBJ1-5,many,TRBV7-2,CASSLGGGPSQPQHF,TGTGCCAGCAGCTTAGGGGGTGGGCCGAGTCAGCCCCAGCATTTT
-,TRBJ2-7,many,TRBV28,CASNPVTNSYEQYF,TGTGCCAGCAATCCCGTCACCAACTCCTACGAGCAGTACTTC
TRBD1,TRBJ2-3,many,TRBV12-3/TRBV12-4,CASSFRDRDTDTQYF,TGTGCCAGCAGTTTCCGCGACAGGGACACAGATACGCAGTATTTT
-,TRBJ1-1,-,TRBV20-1,CSARRGRIGTEAFF,TGCAGTGCTAGACGGGGGCGAATAGGCACTGAAGCTTTCTTT
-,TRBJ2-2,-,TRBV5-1,CASSLAPGHNTGELFF,TGCGCCAGCAGCTTGGCCCCGGGACACAACACCGGGGAGCTGTTTTTT
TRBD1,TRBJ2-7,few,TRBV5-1,CASSYPHGTGGYEQYF,TGCGCCAGCAGCTACCCACACGGGACAGGGGGCTACGAGCAGTACTTC
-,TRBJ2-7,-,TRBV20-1,CSARVWGNTYEQYF,TGCAGTGCTAGAGTTTGGGGGAACACCTACGAGCAGTACTTC
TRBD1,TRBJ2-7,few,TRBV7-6,CASSKTDRGTYEQYF,TGTGCCAGCAGTAAAACGGACAGGGGCACTTACGAGCAGTACTTC
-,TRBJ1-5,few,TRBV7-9,CASSLAGGTVQPQHF,TGTGCCAGCAGCTTAGCTGGGGGAACGGTTCAGCCCCAGCATTTT
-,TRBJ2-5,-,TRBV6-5,CASSYSLPGEETQYF,TGTGCCAGCAGTTACTCGTTACCCGGGGAAGAGACCCAGTACTTC
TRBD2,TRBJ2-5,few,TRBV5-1,CASSVEPLAAQETQYF,TGCGCCAGCAGCGTGGAACCCCTAGCGGCTCAAGAGACCCAGTACTTC
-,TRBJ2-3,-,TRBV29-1,CSVELGADTQYF,TGCAGCGTTGAGCTAGGGGCAGATACGCAGTATTTT
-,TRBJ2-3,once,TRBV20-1,CSAREFGSTDTQYF,TGCAGTGCTAGAGAGTTCGGGAGCACAGATACGCAGTATTTT
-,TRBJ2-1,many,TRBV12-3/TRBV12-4,CASSIRHNEQFF,TGTGCCAGCAGTATTAGGCACAATGAGCAGTTCTTC
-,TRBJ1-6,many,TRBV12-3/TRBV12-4,CASSLKQFNSPLHF,TGTGCCAGCAGTTTAAAACAGTTTAATTCACCCCTCCACTTT
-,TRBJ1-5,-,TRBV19,CASGFVHPGYSNQPQHF,TGTGCCAGTGGGTTCGTACACCCTGGATATAGCAATCAGCCCCAGCATTTT
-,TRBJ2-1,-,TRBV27,CASSLSARIEQFF,TGTGCCAGCAGTTTATCGGCTCGAATAGAGCAGTTCTTC
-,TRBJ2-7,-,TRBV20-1,CSARSPDWSYEQYF,TGCAGTGCTAGGTCCCCGGACTGGTCCTACGAGCAGTACTTC
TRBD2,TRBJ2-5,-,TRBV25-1,CASSEGDSGGSLYQETQYF,TGTGCCAGCAGTGAAGGCGATAGCGGGGGGTCGCTGTACCAAGAGACCCAGTACTTC
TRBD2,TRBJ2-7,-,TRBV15,CATSRLPREGQYF,TGTGCCACCAGCAGACTGCCCAGGGAGGGGCAGTACTTC
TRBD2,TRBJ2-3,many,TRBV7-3,CASSLTGSGNADTQYF,TGTGCCAGCAGCTTAACTGGTAGCGGGAACGCAGATACGCAGTATTTT